This TCR beta chain is drawn from a study of blood T cells in healthy people across ages. The germline V gene has CDR1 DFQATT and CDR2 SNEGSKA (reference sequence). With 6 bases removed from V and 4 bases from J, the gap between germline ends came to 15 bases. There are 13 residues in the CDR3. A sample-barcoded 5' primer and a J-beta primer mix were used in a second PCR of roughly 6 to 11 cycles. In TCRdb, the 5' RACE reads were re-called with MiXCR into one record per CDR3 protein. The table records under 700,000 distinct CDR3 sequences, 20% to 30% of them present only once. This same sample was also part of a study on T cells of mothers and their children. That paper notes: Sequencing got over 8.5 million TCR beta CDR3 reads from each mother and several million from each child. Slightly higher, non-significant overlap characterized related mother-child pairs relative to unrelated pairs.

This clonotype was sampled from a boy aged 5-17 years in good health. The sequencing sample was made of blood. The chain uses TRBV20-1 and TRBJ1-2; D not resolved. CDR3 in amino acids: CSAPPPESYGYTF. As DNA, the CDR3 is TGCAGTGCGCCGCCCCCGGAAAGCTATGGCTACACCTTC.